The 21 T cell receptor beta chains presented below share a single source sample, sequenced in a study of T cell repertoires in Merkel cell carcinoma. Clones were read by immunoSEQ multiplex PCR, and TCRdb kept only the in-frame ones, dropping some. The sample includes about 14,000 clones, 76% of them seen just once. The source material was tumor tissue. These receptors all come from an adult with Merkel cell carcinoma.

The rearrangement joins TRBV2 to TRBJ2-7; 8 bases are shared with TRBD1. V lost 6 bases, J lost 2 bases, and 9 bases stayed unmatched. The CDR3 covers 15 residues. Germline CDR1 and CDR2: SNHLY and FYNNEI. CDR3 sequence reads: CASRREGTGAYEQYF. In nucleotides, the CDR3 is TGTGCCAGCAGGAGGGAAGGGACAGGTGCCTACGAGCAGTACTTC.

The gene calls are TRBV5-4 and TRBJ1-1, with D maybe TRBD1 (5 bases). Germline V gene data show CDR1 as SGHNT and CDR2 as YYREEE (reference sequence). The V gene lost 0 bases and the J gene lost 6 bases, with 18 bases spanning the gap. The CDR3 is 16 residues long. The CDR3 DNA follows: TGTGCCAGCAGCTTGGCCAAAAGGGGCGCTCAGGCTGAAGCTTTCTTT. Its translation is CASSLAKRGAQAEAFF.

As regards this clone: The same CDR3 is also encoded by other DNA sequences in this sample. The chain uses TRBV13 and TRBJ2-5; no definite D call. Germline V gene data show CDR1 as PRHDT and CDR2 as FYEKMQ (reference sequence). The CDR3 extends over 14 amino acids. Trimming took off 0 bases at V and 0 bases at J, with 5 bases between the two ends. DNA of the CDR3: TGTGCCAGCAGCTTAGGAGGTTACCAAGAGACCCAGTACTTC. This codes for CASSLGGYQETQYF.

J is TRBJ2-7 and V is TRBV29-1; D gene uncertain. This CDR3 region has 13 residues. The germline CDR1 and CDR2 sequences are SQVTM and ANQGSEA. V gave up 0 bases and J gave up 1 base, with 7 bases separating them. The CDR3 is CSVEDLVSYEQYF. CDR3 bases: TGCAGCGTTGAAGATCTGGTTTCCTACGAGCAGTACTTC.

This rearrangement joins TRBV5-4 to TRBJ1-1; D remains ambiguous. V was cut by 0 bases and J by 0 bases, with 6 bases left in between. This CDR3 spans 14 amino acids. Germline V gene lookup returns CDR1 SGHNT and CDR2 YYREEE (reference sequence). The CDR3 DNA sequence: TGTGCCAGCAGCTTGGAGTTCATGAACACTGAAGCTTTCTTT. This encodes CASSLEFMNTEAFF.

This clone was counted a few times. The chain combines TRBV11-3 with TRBJ1-2; D perhaps matches TRBD1 (6 bases). V gave up 2 bases and J gave up 4 bases, with 11 bases separating them. There are 14 residues in the CDR3. Per the germline V gene, CDR1 is SGHNT and CDR2 is YENEEA. CDR3 in amino acids: CASSLRGGIYGYTF. CDR3 bases: TGTGCCAGCAGCTTACGTGGGGGCATCTATGGCTACACCTTC.

This clone came up once. The gene calls are TRBV5-4 and TRBJ1-3; TRBD1 agrees at 8 bases. Germline trimming cut 4 bases from V and 0 bases from J; bases unmatched to any gene: 9. The CDR3 has 17 amino acids. CDR1 SGHNT and CDR2 YYREEE come from the germline V gene (reference sequence). CDR3 nucleotides: TGTGCCAGCAGCGCCCAGGGGGCTCAGCACTCTGGAAACACCATATATTTT. Protein product: CASSAQGAQHSGNTIYF.

V usage is TRBV4-1 and J usage is TRBJ1-2, with TRBD1 identical over 12 bases. This CDR3 has 18 residues. The junction had 11 bases not matched to a gene; V was cut back by 1 base and J by 5 bases. Germline lookup yields CDR1 MGHRA and CDR2 YSYEKL. CDR3 nucleotide sequence: TGCGCCAGCAGCCAAGGTAATCCGGGACAGGGGGCGCGATATGGCTACACCTTC. It codes for CASSQGNPGQGARYGYTF.

The table lists this clone with a few counts. The chain is built from TRBV6-5 and TRBJ1-6; D is possibly TRBD1 (5 bases). Trimming took 6 bases from V and 9 from J, leaving 12 bases between them. Germline V gene sequence: CDR1 MNHEY, CDR2 SVGAGI. The length of the CDR3 is 13 residues. CDR3 in amino acids: CASRPRQISPLHF. Here the CDR3 DNA reads TGTGCCAGCAGGCCAAGACAGATTTCACCCCTCCACTTT.

This chain connects TRBV15 to TRBJ1-1, with unresolved D. Per germline, CDR1 LNHNV and CDR2 YYDKDF (reference sequence). The CDR3 is made up of 13 amino acids. V was trimmed by 4 bases and J by 1 base, leaving 7 bases between them. In DNA, the CDR3 is TGTGCCACCAGCATTCAGGAGAACACTGAAGCTTTCTTT. This codes for CATSIQENTEAFF.

The chain recombines TRBV15 with TRBJ1-1; the match to TRBD1 covers 9 bases. This CDR3 has 17 amino acids. V lost 5 bases and J lost 1; bases outside the gene matches: 11. Germline CDR1 LNHNV, CDR2 YYDKDF (reference sequence). CDR3 DNA sequence: TGTGCCACCAGCCGGGGACAGGGAGGACGAAAGAACACTGAAGCTTTCTTT. This codes for CATSRGQGGRKNTEAFF. Using reference TRBV15 and TRBJ1-1 for the parts outside the CDR3, the full variable domain is DAMVIQNPRYQVTQFGKPVTLSCSQTLNHNVMYWYQQKSSQAPKLLFHYYDKDFNNEADTPDNFQSRRPNTSFCFLDIRSPGLGDTAMYLCATSRGQGGRKNTEAFFGQGTRLTVV.

This clone occurred once. The J gene is TRBJ2-1, the V gene TRBV29-1; perhaps TRBD2 as D (5 bases). Trimming removed 7 bases at V and 2 bases at J, with 15 bases between. Germline V gene data show CDR1 as SQVTM and CDR2 as ANQGSEA. The length of the CDR3 is 14 residues. CDR3 region: CSAFLGDPYNEQFF. The CDR3 nucleotides read TGCAGCGCCTTCCTCGGGGATCCCTACAATGAGCAGTTCTTC.

The J gene is TRBJ2-1, the V gene TRBV19, with 11 bases fitting TRBD2. V lost 4 bases, J lost 7 bases, and 6 bases stayed unmatched. Germline CDR1 LNHDA, CDR2 SQIVND (reference sequence). CDR3 length: 15 amino acids. The CDR3 is CASSRGTSGVNEQFF. Written as DNA, the CDR3 is TGTGCCAGTAGTAGGGGGACTAGCGGTGTTAATGAGCAGTTCTTC.

This sequence joins TRBV6-5 and TRBJ1-1; D perhaps matches TRBD1 (5 bases). The V end was cut by 5 bases, the J end by 3 bases, with 10 bases between. Germline V gene lookup returns CDR1 MNHEY and CDR2 SVGAGI. This CDR3 spans 13 amino acids. CDR3 bases: TGTGCCAGCAGTCGGCAGGGATACACTGAAGCTTTCTTT. This sequence encodes CASSRQGYTEAFF.

The chain couples TRBV11-3 to TRBJ2-7; no definite D call. The CDR3 totals 13 residues. V was cut by 1 base and J by 5 bases, with 9 bases left in between. Germline values: CDR1 SGHNT, CDR2 YENEEA. CDR3 nucleotide sequence: TGTGCCAGCAGCTTAGGTAGGGTTAACGAGCAGTACTTC. This encodes CASSLGRVNEQYF. Looking up the rest from reference TRBV11-3 and TRBJ2-7 gives the full variable domain: EAGVVQSPRYKIIEKKQPVAFWCNPISGHNTLYWYLQNLGQGPELLIRYENEEAVDDSQLPKDRFSAERLKGVDSTLKIQPAELGDSAVYLCASSLGRVNEQYFGPGTRLTVT.

The CDR3: CASSTDTSSYNEQFF. The CDR3, as DNA: TGTGCCAGCAGCACCGACACGAGCTCCTACAATGAGCAGTTCTTC. The V gene is TRBV3-1 (or the pseudogene TRBV3-2), the J gene TRBJ2-1; D is undetermined. This CDR3 has 15 amino acids. The germline V and J ends were trimmed by 5 bases and 0 bases, with 11 bases remaining between them. The germline V gene has CDR1 LGHDT and CDR2 YNNKEL (reference sequence).

The DNA for the CDR3 is TGTGCCAGCAGCGTAGGGCCGCTGACTCCCCAAGACGGGACCCAGTACTTC. Translating it yields CASSVGPLTPQDGTQYF. This rearrangement joins TRBV9 to TRBJ2-5; D is uncertain. The CDR3 covers 17 residues. Germline assignment: CDR1 SGDLS and CDR2 YYNGEE. Trimming shortened V by 0 bases and J by 7 bases, and 22 bases separated the two germline ends. The full variable domain, rest sourced from reference TRBV9 and TRBJ2-5, is DSGVTQTPKHLITATGQRVTLRCSPRSGDLSVYWYQQSLDQGLQFLIQYYNGEERAKGNILERFSAQQFPDLHSELNLSSLELGDSALYFCASSVGPLTPQDGTQYFGPGTRLLVL.

The chain combines TRBV7-2 with TRBJ1-3; D uncertain. This CDR3 is built from 14 residues. V gave up 1 base and J gave up 1 base, with 5 bases separating them. Germline V gene lookup returns CDR1 SGHTA and CDR2 FQGNSA. Here the CDR3 DNA reads TGTGCCAGCAGCTTAGGAGGATCTGGAAACACCATATATTTT. Translation: CASSLGGSGNTIYF.

This clone was seen a few times. V gene TRBV4-3 combines with J gene TRBJ2-1; 14 bases are shared with TRBD2. The CDR3 length is 15 residues. Germline CDR1 LGHNA, CDR2 YSLEER. With 0 bases clipped from V and 12 bases from J, the junction kept 4 bases outside the gene matches. The CDR3 sequence is CASSQETSGRARQFF. CDR3 bases: TGCGCCAGCAGCCAAGAGACTAGCGGGAGGGCCAGGCAGTTCTTC.

The rearrangement joins TRBV5-6 to TRBJ1-5, with a tentative D call TRBD1 (6 bases). V shed 4 bases and J shed 7 bases, with 15 bases lying between them. The CDR3 spans 14 residues. Germline assignment: CDR1 SGHDT and CDR2 YYEEEE. The CDR3 sequence: CASSGGRGRQPQHF. DNA for the CDR3: TGTGCCAGCAGCGGGGGGCGGGGGAGGCAGCCCCAGCATTTT.

The rearrangement joins TRBV19 to TRBJ1-5; no definite D call. CDR1 and CDR2 (germline): LNHDA, SQIVND (reference sequence). Trimming shortened V by 3 bases and J by 6 bases, and 12 bases separated the two germline ends. The CDR3 extends over 14 amino acids. This CDR3 is CASSIQTFLQPQHF. In nucleotides, the CDR3 is TGTGCCAGTAGTATCCAAACTTTTCTTCAGCCCCAGCATTTT.